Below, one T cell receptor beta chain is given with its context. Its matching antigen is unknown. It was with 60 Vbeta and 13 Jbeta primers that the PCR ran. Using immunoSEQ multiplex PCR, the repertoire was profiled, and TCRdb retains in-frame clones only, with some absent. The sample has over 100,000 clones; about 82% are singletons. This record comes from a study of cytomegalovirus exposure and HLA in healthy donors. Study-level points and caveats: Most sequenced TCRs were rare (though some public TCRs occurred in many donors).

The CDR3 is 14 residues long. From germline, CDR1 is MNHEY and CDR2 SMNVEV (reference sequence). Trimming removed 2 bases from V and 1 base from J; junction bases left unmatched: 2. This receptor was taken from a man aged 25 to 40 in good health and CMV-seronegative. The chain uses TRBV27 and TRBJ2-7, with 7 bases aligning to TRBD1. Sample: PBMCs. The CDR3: CASSLQGESYEQYF. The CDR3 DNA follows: TGTGCCAGCAGTTTACAGGGGGAGTCCTACGAGCAGTACTTC.